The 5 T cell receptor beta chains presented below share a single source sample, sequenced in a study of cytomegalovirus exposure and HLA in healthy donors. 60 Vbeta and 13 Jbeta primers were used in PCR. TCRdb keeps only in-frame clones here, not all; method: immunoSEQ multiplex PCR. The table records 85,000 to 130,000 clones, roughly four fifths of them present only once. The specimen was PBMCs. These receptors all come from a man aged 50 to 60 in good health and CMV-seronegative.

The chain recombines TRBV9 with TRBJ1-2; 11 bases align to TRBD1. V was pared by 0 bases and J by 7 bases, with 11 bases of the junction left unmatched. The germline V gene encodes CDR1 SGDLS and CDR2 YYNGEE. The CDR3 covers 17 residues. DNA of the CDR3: TGTGCCAGCAGCGTAGCTCCGGGGGACAGGGGGGGAGTTGGCTACACCTTC. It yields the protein CASSVAPGDRGGVGYTF. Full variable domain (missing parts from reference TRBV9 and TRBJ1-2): DSGVTQTPKHLITATGQRVTLRCSPRSGDLSVYWYQQSLDQGLQFLIQYYNGEERAKGNILERFSAQQFPDLHSELNLSSLELGDSALYFCASSVAPGDRGGVGYTFGSGTRLTVV.

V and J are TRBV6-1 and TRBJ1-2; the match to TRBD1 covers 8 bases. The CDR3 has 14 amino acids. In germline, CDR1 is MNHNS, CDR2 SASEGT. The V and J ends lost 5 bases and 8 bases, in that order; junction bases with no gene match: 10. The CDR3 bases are TGTGCCAGCAGTAACTACAGGGGGGTAGAAGGCTACACCTTC. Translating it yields CASSNYRGVEGYTF.

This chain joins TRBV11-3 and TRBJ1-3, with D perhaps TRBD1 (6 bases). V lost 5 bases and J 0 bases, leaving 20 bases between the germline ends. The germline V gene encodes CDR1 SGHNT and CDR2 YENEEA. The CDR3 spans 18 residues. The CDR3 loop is CASSQGIGDTLSGNTIYF. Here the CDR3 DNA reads TGTGCCAGCAGCCAAGGCATTGGGGACACACTCTCTGGAAACACCATATATTTT. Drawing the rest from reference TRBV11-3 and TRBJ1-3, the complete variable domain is EAGVVQSPRYKIIEKKQPVAFWCNPISGHNTLYWYLQNLGQGPELLIRYENEEAVDDSQLPKDRFSAERLKGVDSTLKIQPAELGDSAVYLCASSQGIGDTLSGNTIYFGEGSWLTVV.

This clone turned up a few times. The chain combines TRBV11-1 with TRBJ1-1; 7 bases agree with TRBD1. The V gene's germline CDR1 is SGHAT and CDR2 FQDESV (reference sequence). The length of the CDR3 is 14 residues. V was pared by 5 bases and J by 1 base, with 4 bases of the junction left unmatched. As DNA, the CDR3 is TGTGCCAGCAGCCCCGACAGGGCGAACACTGAAGCTTTCTTT. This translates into CASSPDRANTEAFF.

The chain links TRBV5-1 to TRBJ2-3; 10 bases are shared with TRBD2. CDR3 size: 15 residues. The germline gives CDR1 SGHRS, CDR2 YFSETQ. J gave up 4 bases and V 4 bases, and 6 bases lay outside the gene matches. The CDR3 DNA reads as TGCGCCAGCAGCACTGGACTAGCGGCCTCAGATACGCAGTATTTT. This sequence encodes CASSTGLAASDTQYF.